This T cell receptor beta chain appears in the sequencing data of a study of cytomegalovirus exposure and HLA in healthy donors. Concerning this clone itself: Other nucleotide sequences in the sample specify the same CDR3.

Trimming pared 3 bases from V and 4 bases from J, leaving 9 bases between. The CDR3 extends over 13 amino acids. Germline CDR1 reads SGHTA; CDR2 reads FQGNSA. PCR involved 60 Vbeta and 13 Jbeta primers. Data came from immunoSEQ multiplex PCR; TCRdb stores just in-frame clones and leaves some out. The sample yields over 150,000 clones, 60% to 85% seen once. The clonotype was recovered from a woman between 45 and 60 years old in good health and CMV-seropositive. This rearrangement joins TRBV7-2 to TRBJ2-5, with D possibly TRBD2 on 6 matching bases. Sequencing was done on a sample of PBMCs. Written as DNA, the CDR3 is TGTGCCAGCAGCTTTGGAGGGAGAGAGACCCAGTACTTC. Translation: CASSFGGRETQYF.